This TCR beta chain is drawn from a study of blood T cells in healthy people across ages. Per the germline V gene, CDR1 is MNHNS and CDR2 is SASEGT. CDR3 length: 17 residues. V trimming: 0 bases; J trimming: 0 bases; junction bases outside the gene matches: 5. This clonotype was seen a handful of times. Its matching antigen is unknown. Whole-study findings and limits: A roughly linear fall in TCR beta diversity per million T cells was seen with increasing age.

Then a second PCR, running about 6 to 12 cycles, was carried out with a sample-barcoded 5' primer and a J-beta primer mix. Each cDNA was tagged by a template-switch adaptor containing 12 random nucleotides. A single record per CDR3 protein comes from TCRdb applying MiXCR to the 5' RACE reads. Of around 520,000 distinct CDR3 sequences detected, roughly a quarter appear once; the ten largest clones hold approximately 4%. These data were likewise used in another study, on T cells of mothers and their children.

This clonotype was sampled from a boy aged 2 to 9 in good health. The chain is built from TRBV6-1 and TRBJ1-5; 7 nucleotides line up with TRBD1. Source material: blood. The CDR3 loop is CASSEAKTGISNQPQHF. CDR3 coding DNA: TGTGCCAGCAGTGAAGCTAAGACAGGGATTAGCAATCAGCCCCAGCATTTT.